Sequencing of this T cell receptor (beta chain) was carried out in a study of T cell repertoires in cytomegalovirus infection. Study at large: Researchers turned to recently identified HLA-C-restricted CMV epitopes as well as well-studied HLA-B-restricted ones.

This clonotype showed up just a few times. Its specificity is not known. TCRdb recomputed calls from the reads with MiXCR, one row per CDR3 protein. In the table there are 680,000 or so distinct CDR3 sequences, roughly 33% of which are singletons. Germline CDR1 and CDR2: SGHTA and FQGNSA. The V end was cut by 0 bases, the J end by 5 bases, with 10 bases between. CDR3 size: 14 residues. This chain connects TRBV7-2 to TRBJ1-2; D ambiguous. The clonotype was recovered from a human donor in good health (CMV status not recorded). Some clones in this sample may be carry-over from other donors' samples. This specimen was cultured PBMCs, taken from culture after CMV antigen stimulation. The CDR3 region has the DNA TGTGCCAGCAGCTTAGCGGCACAGAAGTATGGCTACACCTTC. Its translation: CASSLAAQKYGYTF. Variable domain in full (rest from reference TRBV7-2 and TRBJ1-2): GAGVSQSPSNKVTEKGKDVELRCDPISGHTALYWYRQSLGQGLEFLIYFQGNSAPDKSGLPSDRFSAERTGGSVSTLTIQRTQQEDSAVYLCASSLAAQKYGYTFGSGTRLTVV.